One sample yielded the 32 T cell receptor beta chains listed below, sequenced in a study of beta chain features in type 1 diabetes. Expressed TCRB transcripts got sequenced, as all isolated RNA was reverse transcribed. The assay was immunoSEQ multiplex PCR, and TCRdb's table has in-frame clones only and misses some. Of under 250,000 clones listed, 13% to 15% are singletons. The sample was naive CD4+ T cells from blood. The receptors come from a woman in her 40s in good health.

This clone appeared once. In the same sample, other DNA sequences code for this CDR3. V is TRBV6-5 and J is TRBJ1-4; 8 bases align to TRBD1. Losses at the gene ends were 5 bases for V and 4 bases for J; bases not matched to a gene: 3. From germline, CDR1 is MNHEY and CDR2 SVGAGI. The CDR3 loop spans 14 amino acids. CDR3 amino acids: CASSRTGFNEKLFF. The DNA of the CDR3 is TGTGCCAGCAGTAGGACAGGGTTTAATGAAAAACTGTTTTTT.

Points on this clone: Other DNA sequences in this specimen translate into the identical CDR3. V and J are TRBV5-1 and TRBJ2-5, with 9 bases fitting TRBD1. Germline lookup yields CDR1 SGHRS and CDR2 YFSETQ. V lost 3 bases to trimming and J lost 2 bases; unmatched junction nucleotides: 2. The CDR3 has 14 amino acids. The DNA for the CDR3 is TGCGCCAGCAGCTATGGGACAGGGCAAGAGACCCAGTACTTC. This sequence encodes CASSYGTGQETQYF.

This clone was picked up a small number of times. The chain combines TRBV7-9 with TRBJ2-2; TRBD2 matches at 11 bases. The J segment lost 2 bases and the V segment lost 11 bases, leaving 10 bases of the junction unmatched. Germline V gene sequence: CDR1 SEHNR, CDR2 FQNEAQ (reference sequence). This CDR3 spans 16 amino acids. The chain's CDR3 is CACTLTSGENTGELFF. The CDR3 DNA follows: TGTGCCTGTACCCTGACTAGCGGGGAAAACACCGGGGAGCTGTTTTTT.

In its sample, this clone was seen a few times. CDR3 DNA: TGTGCCAGCAGCTTCGGCACAGATACGCAGTATTTT. Translation: CASSFGTDTQYF. The chain links TRBV4-2 to TRBJ2-3; D ambiguous. Germline assignment: CDR1 LGHNA and CDR2 YNFKEQ. Trimming shortened V by 5 bases and J by 1 base, and 4 bases separated the two germline ends. The CDR3 is 12 amino acids.

This clone was counted between two and nine times. This CDR3 is CASSSGGLAGPSYNEQFF. In DNA form, the CDR3 reads TGTGCCAGCAGCAGTGGGGGACTAGCGGGGCCCTCCTACAATGAGCAGTTCTTC. V gene TRBV5-4 combines with J gene TRBJ2-1; TRBD2 matches 13 bases. The CDR3 has 18 residues. V lost 4 bases and J lost 0; bases outside the gene matches: 7. The germline V gene has CDR1 SGHNT and CDR2 YYREEE (reference sequence).

This clone showed up many times. J is TRBJ1-6 and V is TRBV7-2; TRBD1 matches 9 bases. Looked up from germline, CDR1 is SGHTA and CDR2 is FQGNSA. The ends lost 5 bases at V and 9 bases at J; junction bases unmatched: 5. CDR3 size: 14 residues. CDR3 nucleotide sequence: TGTGCCAGCAGCCGGGACAGGGATATTTCACCCCTCCACTTT. It encodes CASSRDRDISPLHF.

V gene TRBV5-4 combines with J gene TRBJ2-1, with 7 bases aligning to TRBD1. The CDR3 runs to 15 residues. Germline V lookup: CDR1 SGHNT, CDR2 YYREEE (reference sequence). V lost 0 bases and J lost 5; bases outside the gene matches: 5. In nucleotides, the CDR3 is TGTGCCAGCAGCTTGGAGGGGGCTACTAACAATGAGCAGTTCTTC. It encodes CASSLEGATNNEQFF.

The rearrangement links TRBV6-1 to TRBJ1-5; 7 bases agree with TRBD1. V was pared by 5 bases and J by 6 bases, with 7 bases of the junction left unmatched. The CDR3 has 14 amino acids. Germline CDR1 MNHNS, CDR2 SASEGT. CDR3 sequence: CASSKQGSPQPQHF. CDR3 DNA: TGTGCCAGCAGTAAACAGGGGAGCCCTCAGCCCCAGCATTTT.

The chain joins TRBV19 to TRBJ2-1; 11 nucleotides line up with TRBD2. V was clipped by 0 bases and J by 4 bases; unmatched bases: 5. The CDR3 runs 17 residues. Germline CDR1 reads LNHDA; CDR2 reads SQIVND (reference sequence). Here the CDR3 reads CASSIDLTSGGYNEQFF. CDR3 in DNA: TGTGCCAGTAGTATAGATCTCACTAGCGGGGGATACAATGAGCAGTTCTTC.

This chain links TRBV4-2 with TRBJ2-3; 9 bases map to TRBD2. Losses at the gene ends were 5 bases for V and 3 bases for J; bases not matched to a gene: 0. The CDR3 consists of 13 residues. In germline, CDR1 is LGHNA, CDR2 YNFKEQ. The CDR3 DNA sequence: TGTGCCAGCAGCAGCGGGGGGACAGATACGCAGTATTTT. The encoded protein is CASSSGGTDTQYF.

The V call is TRBV15, the J call TRBJ2-7; weak D call: TRBD1 (5 bases). CDR1 LNHNV and CDR2 YYDKDF come from the germline V gene (reference sequence). The CDR3 consists of 16 residues. Trimming took off 4 bases at V and 1 base at J, with 17 bases between the two ends. The CDR3 nucleotides read TGTGCCACCAGCAACCCAGGGAACACTCGTTCCTACGAGCAGTACTTC. Translating it yields CATSNPGNTRSYEQYF.

The chain couples TRBV9 to TRBJ1-1; 7 bases map to TRBD1. Trimming at V came to 2 bases and at J to 5 bases, leaving 9 bases not matched to a gene. The V gene's germline CDR1 is SGDLS and CDR2 YYNGEE. The CDR3 spans 15 residues. DNA of the CDR3: TGTGCCAGCAGCGTCCGACCCTCGACAGGGACTGAAGCTTTCTTT. Translated: CASSVRPSTGTEAFF.

This clone came up a few times. The chain carries TRBV10-3 and TRBJ2-7, with 9 bases that match TRBD1. This CDR3 comprises 14 residues. Trimming removed 6 bases from V and 2 bases from J; junction bases left unmatched: 5. Germline V gives CDR1 ENHRY, CDR2 SYGVKD. The CDR3, as DNA: TGTGCCATCAGGGGGACAGGGCTTGCCTACGAGCAGTACTTC. As protein: CAIRGTGLAYEQYF.

The V call is TRBV2, the J call TRBJ2-2; 10 bases align to TRBD1. The CDR3 consists of 16 residues. Germline V gene lookup returns CDR1 SNHLY and CDR2 FYNNEI. V was clipped by 3 bases and J by 6 bases; unmatched bases: 7. CDR3 amino acids: CASSETGTGVAGELFF. The CDR3 DNA reads as TGTGCCAGCAGTGAGACCGGGACAGGGGTAGCCGGGGAGCTGTTTTTT.

The chain has TRBV14 and TRBJ1-4, with D possibly TRBD1 on 6 matching bases. Trimming removed 3 bases from V and 5 bases from J, with 13 bases in between. The CDR3 length is 15 residues. CDR1 and CDR2 (germline): SGHDN, FVKESK. The CDR3: CASSQRTGLNEKLFF. CDR3 nucleotides: TGTGCCAGCAGCCAGCGAACAGGGTTGAATGAAAAACTGTTTTTT.

V usage is TRBV6-5 and J usage is TRBJ1-2; D remains ambiguous. Germline V gene lookup returns CDR1 MNHEY and CDR2 SVGAGI. This CDR3 has 14 residues. The V gene lost 7 bases and the J gene lost 5 bases, with 17 bases spanning the gap. The CDR3 nucleotides are TGTGCCAGCAAACTCCTTGTCGCGGAGTATGGCTACACCTTC. Translating gives CASKLLVAEYGYTF.

This clone came up a few times. The V call is TRBV5-4, the J call TRBJ2-7; TRBD2 might be the D (5 bases). CDR3 length: 15 residues. V gave up 1 base and J gave up 3 bases, with 14 bases separating them. Per the germline V gene, CDR1 is SGHNT and CDR2 is YYREEE (reference sequence). CDR3: CASSLNTRRDYEQYF. CDR3 sequence (DNA): TGTGCCAGCAGCTTGAATACGAGACGGGACTACGAGCAGTACTTC. The full variable domain, with the rest looked up from reference TRBV5-4 and TRBJ2-7, is ETGVTQSPTHLIKTRGQQVTLRCSSQSGHNTVSWYQQALGQGPQFIFQYYREEENGRGNFPPRFSGLQFPNYSSELNVNALELDDSALYLCASSLNTRRDYEQYFGPGTRLTVT.

This rearrangement joins TRBV6-1 to TRBJ1-2; no firm D call. Germline-derived CDR1 and CDR2 are MNHNS and SASEGT. Between the trimmed V and J ends, which lost 1 base and 5 bases, there was a span of 8 bases. This CDR3 is 13 amino acids long. As DNA, the CDR3 is TGTGCCAGCAGTGAAGGAGGGATTTATGGCTACACCTTC. Protein: CASSEGGIYGYTF.

V and J are TRBV18 and TRBJ2-7; 9 bases agree with TRBD1. The V segment lost 3 bases and the J segment 5 bases; nucleotides outside the gene matches: 2. CDR1 and CDR2 (germline): KGHSH, LQKENI. The CDR3 runs to 13 residues. This CDR3 reads CASSPRQGDEQYF. The CDR3 nucleotides are TGTGCCAGCTCACCCAGACAGGGGGACGAGCAGTACTTC.

This clone showed up just a few times. The same CDR3 is also encoded by other DNA sequences in this sample. The chain recombines TRBV5-1 with TRBJ2-1; tentative D call: TRBD1 (6 bases). The CDR3 spans 15 residues. The germline V gene has CDR1 SGHRS and CDR2 YFSETQ. V lost 2 bases and J 4 bases, leaving 13 bases between the germline ends. CDR3 sequence (DNA): TGCGCCAGCAGCTTACAGGGTCCCGAGTACAATGAGCAGTTCTTC. It encodes CASSLQGPEYNEQFF.

V usage is TRBV4-3 and J usage is TRBJ2-3; maybe TRBD1 (6 bases). Germline V gene sequence: CDR1 LGHNA, CDR2 YSLEER. The V end lost 0 bases, the J end lost 6 bases, and 16 bases lay between the germline ends. This CDR3 spans 16 amino acids. CDR3 sequence (DNA): TGCGCCAGCAGCCAAGAGGGCAGGGGCTTTGGGGATACGCAGTATTTT. It translates to CASSQEGRGFGDTQYF.

This clone was seen more than once but under ten times. The gene calls are TRBV5-1 and TRBJ2-3; 7 nucleotides align to TRBD1. V lost 0 bases, J lost 4 bases, and 8 bases stayed unmatched. CDR1 and CDR2 from the germline V gene are SGHRS and YFSETQ. The CDR3 contains 16 residues. CDR3 protein: CASSLGQGIGPDTQYF. CDR3 nucleotides: TGCGCCAGCAGCTTGGGACAGGGTATCGGGCCAGATACGCAGTATTTT.

V gene TRBV5-1 combines with J gene TRBJ1-2; TRBD1 agrees at 8 bases. Germline values: CDR1 SGHRS, CDR2 YFSETQ. This CDR3 region has 15 residues. V lost 0 bases and J lost 5; bases outside the gene matches: 6. The CDR3 region has the DNA TGCGCCAGCAGCTTGGCCTCGGGACAGGAGTATGGCTACACCTTC. It encodes CASSLASGQEYGYTF.

This clone came up a few times. This chain links TRBV5-8 with TRBJ1-2; D remains ambiguous. V lost 0 bases, J lost 0 bases, and 9 bases lay in between. The germline V gene encodes CDR1 SGHTS and CDR2 YDEGEE. The CDR3 totals 15 residues. DNA for the CDR3: TGTGCCAGCAGCTTGGGGCCGGACTCTAACTATGGCTACACCTTC. Amino acid sequence: CASSLGPDSNYGYTF.

The chain joins TRBV5-5 to TRBJ1-5, with D unresolved. Per the germline V gene, CDR1 is SGHKS and CDR2 is YYEKEE (reference sequence). CDR3 length equals 13 residues. The V end lost 0 bases, the J end lost 7 bases, and 8 bases lay between the germline ends. CDR3 residues: CASSLGSFQPQHF. Written as DNA, the CDR3 is TGTGCCAGCAGCTTGGGTAGCTTCCAGCCCCAGCATTTT.

This rearrangement joins TRBV10-2 to TRBJ2-5; 10 nucleotides line up with TRBD2. With V trimmed by 9 bases and J by 5 bases, 9 bases remained unmatched. The CDR3 extends over 14 amino acids. Germline V CDR1 and CDR2: WSHSY, SAAADI. CDR3 region: CASISGGTGETQYF. The CDR3 DNA reads TGCGCCAGTATTAGCGGGGGGACGGGGGAGACCCAGTACTTC.

A few counts support this clone. The rearrangement uses TRBV14 and TRBJ2-7; 7 nucleotides line up with TRBD1. The germline V gene encodes CDR1 SGHDN and CDR2 FVKESK. The ends lost 0 bases at V and 8 bases at J; junction bases unmatched: 13. CDR3 length: 16 residues. CDR3 protein: CASSQEGRQGQGKQYF. The DNA of the CDR3 is TGTGCCAGCAGCCAAGAAGGGAGACAGGGCCAGGGCAAGCAGTACTTC.

The gene calls are TRBV19 and TRBJ2-7; 9 bases agree with TRBD1. CDR1 and CDR2 (germline): LNHDA, SQIVND (reference sequence). V trimming: 4 bases; J trimming: 1 base; junction bases outside the gene matches: 5. CDR3 length: 15 amino acids. The CDR3 nucleotides read TGTGCCAGTAGTAGGCCCGGACAGGGGTCCTACGAGCAGTACTTC. This gives the protein CASSRPGQGSYEQYF.

In regard to this clone: Other DNA sequences in this specimen translate into the identical CDR3. The chain combines TRBV18 with TRBJ1-5, with 10 bases matching TRBD1. This CDR3 contains 14 residues. Germline-derived CDR1 and CDR2 are KGHSH and LQKENI. The V gene end was trimmed by 2 bases and the J gene end by 7 bases; junction bases not matched to a gene: 2. CDR3 in DNA: TGTGCCAGCTCACCAGGGACAGGGGACCAGCCCCAGCATTTT. Translation gives CASSPGTGDQPQHF. The full variable domain, with the rest looked up from reference TRBV18 and TRBJ1-5, is NAGVMQNPRHLVRRRGQEARLRCSPMKGHSHVYWYRQLPEEGLKFMVYLQKENIIDESGMPKERFSAEFPKEGPSILRIQQVVRGDSAAYFCASSPGTGDQPQHFGDGTRLSIL.

This clone was found a few times. This chain connects TRBV7-2 to TRBJ2-1, with D perhaps TRBD1 (6 bases). The V gene lost 1 base and the J gene lost 5 bases, with 12 bases spanning the gap. The V gene's germline CDR1 is SGHTA and CDR2 FQGNSA. The CDR3 is 15 amino acids. The CDR3 region has the DNA TGTGCCAGCAGCTTAGGGGGGCAGGTGCACAATGAGCAGTTCTTC. Its protein product is CASSLGGQVHNEQFF.

This clone turned up a few times. This chain joins TRBV29-1 and TRBJ2-7; weak D call: TRBD1 (6 bases). V was trimmed by 4 bases and J by 2 bases, leaving 12 bases between them. This CDR3 comprises 13 residues. Germline values: CDR1 SQVTM, CDR2 ANQGSEA. DNA of the CDR3: TGCAGCGTTGTCCGGCAGGGGACCTACGAGCAGTACTTC. It specifies CSVVRQGTYEQYF.

The genes are TRBV7-6 and TRBJ2-7; tentatively, D is TRBD1 (5 bases). The CDR3 runs 14 residues. Trimming left V 1 base short and J 0 bases short, with 7 bases between. Per germline, CDR1 SGHVS and CDR2 FNYEAQ. The CDR3 loop reads CASSLVTGSYEQYF. As DNA, the CDR3 is TGTGCCAGCAGCTTAGTCACAGGCTCCTACGAGCAGTACTTC.